A single sample gave rise to the 25 T cell receptor beta chains below, sequenced in a study of blood T cell repertoires in COVID-19. The table came from immunoSEQ multiplex PCR; TCRdb's copy has only in-frame clones and leaves some out. The sample includes 650,000 to 800,000 clones, approximately 90% seen only once; the top ten take under 0.3%. The sample taken for sequencing was peripheral blood. Source of these receptors: a woman aged 18-35 years with acute or convalescent COVID-19.

The rearrangement links TRBV6-5 to TRBJ1-2, with 8 bases matching TRBD1. Germline assignment: CDR1 MNHEY and CDR2 SVGAGI. The CDR3 length is 13 residues. V dropped 6 bases and J dropped 7; count of bases not matched to a gene: 7. CDR3 DNA: TGTGCCAGCAGCATCGACAGGGGAGGTGGCTACACCTTC. Translated: CASSIDRGGGYTF.

This chain connects TRBV5-6 to TRBJ1-2; D not resolved. Germline assignment: CDR1 SGHDT and CDR2 YYEEEE. Deletions cut 3 bases from V and 4 bases from J, with 13 bases between. The CDR3 extends over 14 amino acids. The CDR3 DNA is TGTGCCAGCAGCTCGGGAAGCAACCGCTATGGCTACACCTTC. Amino acid sequence: CASSSGSNRYGYTF.

Comment on this clone: Other DNA sequences in the same sample also yield this CDR3. The chain employs TRBV9 and TRBJ2-7; 12 bases are a match to TRBD2. The length of the CDR3 is 15 residues. The junction had 3 bases not matched to a gene; V was cut back by 3 bases and J by 2 bases. Germline V lookup: CDR1 SGDLS, CDR2 YYNGEE. The CDR3 reads CASSALAGGTYEQYF. The CDR3 bases are TGTGCCAGCAGCGCCCTAGCGGGGGGGACCTACGAGCAGTACTTC. The variable domain in full, completed from reference TRBV9 and TRBJ2-7, reads DSGVTQTPKHLITATGQRVTLRCSPRSGDLSVYWYQQSLDQGLQFLIQYYNGEERAKGNILERFSAQQFPDLHSELNLSSLELGDSALYFCASSALAGGTYEQYFGPGTRLTVT.

The chain is built from TRBV28 and TRBJ2-3; tentative D call: TRBD2 (7 bases). The CDR3 extends over 14 amino acids. Germline V gene data show CDR1 as MDHEN and CDR2 as SYDVKM. Trimming stripped 7 bases from V and 5 bases from J, with 16 bases between. CDR3 coding DNA: TGTGCCAGCATTAAACGGGGGGCGGTAGATACGCAGTATTTT. Protein product: CASIKRGAVDTQYF.

The chain links TRBV24-1 to TRBJ2-1; 8 bases match TRBD2. CDR1 KGHDR and CDR2 SFDVKD come from the germline V gene. The trim removed 3 bases at V and 9 bases at J, leaving 9 bases unmatched. The CDR3 loop spans 15 amino acids. Here the CDR3 reads CATSDLGRGVTEQFF. CDR3 in DNA: TGTGCCACCAGTGATCTCGGGCGGGGGGTCACTGAGCAGTTCTTC.

This clone came up once. This chain connects TRBV6-5 to TRBJ1-1; D gene uncertain. V lost 0 bases and J 1 base, leaving 9 bases between the germline ends. The CDR3 has 15 residues. Germline V gene data show CDR1 as MNHEY and CDR2 as SVGAGI. The CDR3 here is CASSYSSSGNTEAFF. The CDR3 coding sequence is TGTGCCAGCAGTTACTCGTCATCGGGGAACACTGAAGCTTTCTTT.

The chain carries TRBV6-5 and TRBJ1-2; 7 nucleotides align to TRBD1. CDR3 size: 14 residues. V gave up 4 bases and J gave up 4 bases; unmatched junction bases: 6. Germline V lookup: CDR1 MNHEY, CDR2 SVGAGI. For the CDR3, the DNA is TGTGCCAGCAGTTCCGGGACAGACGTCTATGGCTACACCTTC. This sequence encodes CASSSGTDVYGYTF.

V gene TRBV29-1 combines with J gene TRBJ1-2, with TRBD1 identical over 7 bases. Germline CDR1 SQVTM, CDR2 ANQGSEA. This CDR3 is 13 amino acids long. The J segment lost 5 bases and the V segment lost 3 bases, leaving 6 bases of the junction unmatched. CDR3 in amino acids: CSVDGQAPYGYTF. DNA for the CDR3: TGCAGCGTTGACGGACAGGCTCCGTATGGCTACACCTTC.

The CDR3 coding sequence is TGTGCCAGCAGTTCTCCGGGACAGGGCTACGAGCAGTACTTC. Amino acid sequence: CASSSPGQGYEQYF. J is TRBJ2-7 and V is TRBV27, with 9 bases aligning to TRBD1. The CDR3 sequence is 14 residues long. The V and J ends lost 4 bases and 3 bases, in that order; junction bases with no gene match: 4. Germline V CDR1 and CDR2: MNHEY, SMNVEV (reference sequence).

This chain uses TRBV5-1 with TRBJ1-1, with D tentatively TRBD1 (6 bases). Germline CDR1 reads SGHRS; CDR2 reads YFSETQ. Trimming took 1 base from V and 1 from J, leaving 23 bases between them. This CDR3 contains 19 residues. Here the CDR3 reads CASSLLGTPLGLQNTEAFF. The CDR3 DNA reads as TGCGCCAGCAGCTTGTTAGGGACACCCCTAGGGCTACAGAACACTGAAGCTTTCTTT.

The V call is TRBV30, the J call TRBJ2-6, with D possibly being TRBD2 (6 bases). The CDR3 totals 15 residues. Trimming cost V 3 bases and J 0 bases, with 9 bases left between them. Germline V gives CDR1 GTSNPN, CDR2 SVGIG (reference sequence). The CDR3 is CAWREGSSGANVLTF. DNA for the CDR3: TGTGCCTGGAGGGAGGGCAGCTCTGGGGCCAACGTCCTGACTTTC.

The CDR3 loop reads CASYRGSYEQYF. CDR3 nucleotides: TGTGCCAGCTACAGGGGCTCCTACGAGCAGTACTTC. The chain links TRBV2 to TRBJ2-7, with TRBD1 matching over 7 bases. After removal of 8 bases from V and 0 bases from J, the junction contained 1 base not matched to a gene. In germline, CDR1 is SNHLY, CDR2 FYNNEI. CDR3 length: 12 residues.

This clone was seen only once. The chain employs TRBV7-2 and TRBJ1-3; D ambiguous. V was cut by 5 bases and J by 1 base, with 15 bases left in between. Germline CDR1 is SGHTA and CDR2 is FQGNSA. CDR3 size: 16 residues. DNA for the CDR3: TGTGCCAGCAGCAATAGAGGTTCCGAGTCTGGAAACACCATATATTTT. Residues: CASSNRGSESGNTIYF.

This clone appeared a single time. The V call is TRBV28, the J call TRBJ1-5; TRBD1 aligns across 11 bases. The V gene end was trimmed by 8 bases and the J gene end by 4 bases; junction bases not matched to a gene: 10. The CDR3 runs 16 residues. CDR1 MDHEN and CDR2 SYDVKM come from the germline V gene. CDR3 coding DNA: TGTGCCAGCGGAGCAGAGGGACAGGGGGAAAATCAGCCCCAGCATTTT. Amino acids: CASGAEGQGENQPQHF.

This clone was picked up a small number of times. The chain recombines TRBV28 with TRBJ1-4; 8 nucleotides match TRBD1. The CDR3 has 15 residues. V trimming: 6 bases; J trimming: 8 bases; junction bases outside the gene matches: 11. Germline V gene sequence: CDR1 MDHEN, CDR2 SYDVKM. DNA of the CDR3: TGTGCCAGCAGCCGTTTAGGACAGGGAGGCGAAAAACTGTTTTTT. It codes for CASSRLGQGGEKLFF.

The rearrangement joins TRBV6-6 to TRBJ2-7, with D tentatively TRBD1 (6 bases). Per the germline V gene, CDR1 is MNHNY and CDR2 is SVGAGI (reference sequence). V was trimmed by 6 bases and J by 3 bases, leaving 15 bases between them. This CDR3 contains 14 residues. CDR3 DNA: TGTGCCAGCAGCCGACAGGACAGCGACTACGAGCAGTACTTC. Translating it yields CASSRQDSDYEQYF.

This clone was detected a few times. The rearrangement uses TRBV6-2 or TRBV6-3 and TRBJ2-7, with D perhaps matching TRBD2 (7 bases). The length of the CDR3 is 15 residues. V was cut by 0 bases and J by 4 bases, with 13 bases left in between. Germline CDR1 and CDR2: MNHEY and SVGEGT. The chain's CDR3 is CASSYSGAGVYEQYF. The CDR3, as DNA: TGTGCCAGCAGTTACTCGGGGGCGGGAGTGTACGAGCAGTACTTC.

The rearrangement uses TRBV4-1 and TRBJ1-1; 7 positions agree with TRBD1. This CDR3 has 15 amino acids. Germline V gives CDR1 MGHRA, CDR2 YSYEKL. J was trimmed by 4 bases and V by 1 base; bases with no gene match: 6. The CDR3 nucleotides are TGCGCCAGCAGCCAAGCGGGCCCAGGGGGCACTGAAGCTTTCTTT. Its protein is CASSQAGPGGTEAFF.

This rearrangement joins TRBV2 to TRBJ2-7; TRBD1 aligns across 8 bases. V lost 6 bases, J lost 8 bases, and 12 bases stayed unmatched. This CDR3 region has 14 residues. Germline V gene data show CDR1 as SNHLY and CDR2 as FYNNEI. CDR3 sequence (DNA): TGTGCCAGCAGGGTTAGTGACAGGGGAGCGAAGCAGTACTTC. It encodes CASRVSDRGAKQYF.

The rearrangement joins TRBV2 to TRBJ1-1; D unresolved. The length of the CDR3 is 13 residues. V lost 9 bases and J 2 bases, leaving 13 bases between the germline ends. The germline gives CDR1 SNHLY, CDR2 FYNNEI. DNA of the CDR3: TGTGCCAGTAGAACCGATCATAACACTGAAGCTTTCTTT. As protein: CASRTDHNTEAFF. The full variable domain, completed using reference TRBV2 and TRBJ1-1, is EPEVTQTPSHQVTQMGQEVILRCVPISNHLYFYWYRQILGQKVEFLVSFYNNEISEKSEIFDDQFSVERPDGSNFTLKIRSTKLEDSAMYFCASRTDHNTEAFFGQGTRLTVV.

This clone was recorded only once. The gene calls are TRBV19 and TRBJ2-1, with 11 bases that match TRBD2. V shed 4 bases and J 6 bases; nucleotides not matched to a gene: 5. The length of the CDR3 is 15 residues. The germline V gene encodes CDR1 LNHDA and CDR2 SQIVND (reference sequence). CDR3 region: CASSRFSGGANEQFF. In nucleotides, the CDR3 is TGTGCCAGTAGTAGATTTAGCGGGGGGGCCAATGAGCAGTTCTTC.

The chain uses TRBV1 and TRBJ2-7; TRBD1 was called by the table and not checked on the DNA. TRBV1 is noted as a pseudogene. This CDR3 is 13 amino acids long. The CDR3 is CTSSQDGTPEQYF. The CDR3 DNA follows: TGCACCAGCAGCCAAGATGGGACACCCGAGCAGTACTTC.

The chain couples TRBV24-1 to TRBJ1-2, with no clear D. With 3 bases removed from V and 6 bases from J, the gap between germline ends came to 4 bases. The CDR3 contains 11 residues. CDR1 is KGHDR, CDR2 SFDVKD, per germline. CDR3 loop: CATSDENGYTF. The CDR3 DNA reads TGTGCCACCAGTGATGAGAATGGCTACACCTTC.

V and J are TRBV5-1 and TRBJ1-1; no definite D call. Between the trimmed V and J ends, which lost 2 bases and 9 bases, there was a span of 14 bases. The CDR3 totals 13 residues. The germline V gene has CDR1 SGHRS and CDR2 YFSETQ. In nucleotides, the CDR3 is TGCGCCAGCAGCTTCTGGTCCCCCTATCAAGCTTTCTTT. Encoded protein: CASSFWSPYQAFF.

The chain recombines TRBV7-2 with TRBJ1-1; 9 positions match TRBD1. This CDR3 contains 14 residues. J lost 10 bases, V lost 0 bases, and 6 bases had no gene match. CDR1 SGHTA and CDR2 FQGNSA come from the germline V gene. CDR3 bases: TGTGCCAGCAGCTTAGCGCTTACAGGGGGCTTAGCTTTCTTT. It is translated as CASSLALTGGLAFF.